This T cell receptor (beta chain) was profiled in a study of blood T cell repertoires in COVID-19. The data were produced by immunoSEQ multiplex PCR, yet TCRdb's version contains in-frame clones alone and is incomplete. The sample has 68,000 or so clones, 90% to 95% seen once. This CDR3 contains 14 residues. Germline V gene data show CDR1 as MDHEN and CDR2 as SYDVKM. V trimming: 9 bases; J trimming: 0 bases; junction bases outside the gene matches: 2. This TCR came from a man aged 35 to 55 with COVID-19, enrolled during active disease. The chain links TRBV28 to TRBJ2-7; 13 bases align to TRBD2. The material sequenced was peripheral blood. This chain's CDR3 is CASTSGGASYEQYF. The CDR3 region has the DNA TGTGCCAGTACTAGCGGGGGGGCCTCCTACGAGCAGTACTTC.